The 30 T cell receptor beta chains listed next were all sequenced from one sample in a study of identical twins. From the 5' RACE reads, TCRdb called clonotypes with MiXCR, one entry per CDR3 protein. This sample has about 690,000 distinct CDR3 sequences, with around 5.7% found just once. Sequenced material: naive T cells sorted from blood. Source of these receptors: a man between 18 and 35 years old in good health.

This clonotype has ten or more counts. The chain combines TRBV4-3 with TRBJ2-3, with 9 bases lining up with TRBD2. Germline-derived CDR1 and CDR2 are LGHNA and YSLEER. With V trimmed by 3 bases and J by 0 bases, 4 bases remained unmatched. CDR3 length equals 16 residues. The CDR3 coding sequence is TGCGCCAGCAGCCACGATCTAGCGGGAAGCACAGATACGCAGTATTTT. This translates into CASSHDLAGSTDTQYF.

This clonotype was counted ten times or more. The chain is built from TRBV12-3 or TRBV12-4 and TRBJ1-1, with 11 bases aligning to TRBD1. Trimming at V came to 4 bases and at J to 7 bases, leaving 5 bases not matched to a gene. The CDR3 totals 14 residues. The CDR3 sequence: CASSWGQGDNEAFF. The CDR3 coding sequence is TGTGCCAGCAGTTGGGGACAGGGGGATAATGAAGCTTTCTTT.

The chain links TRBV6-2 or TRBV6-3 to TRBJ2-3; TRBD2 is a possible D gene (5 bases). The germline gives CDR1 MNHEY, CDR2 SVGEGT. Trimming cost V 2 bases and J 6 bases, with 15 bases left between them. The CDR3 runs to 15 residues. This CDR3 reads CASSYGSNHGDTQYF. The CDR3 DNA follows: TGTGCCAGCAGTTACGGGAGCAACCACGGCGATACGCAGTATTTT.

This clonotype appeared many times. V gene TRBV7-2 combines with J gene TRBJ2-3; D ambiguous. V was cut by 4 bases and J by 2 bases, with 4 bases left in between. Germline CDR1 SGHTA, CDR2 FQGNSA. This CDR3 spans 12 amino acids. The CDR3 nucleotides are TGTGCCAGCAGCTATTACACAGATACGCAGTATTTT. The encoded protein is CASSYYTDTQYF.

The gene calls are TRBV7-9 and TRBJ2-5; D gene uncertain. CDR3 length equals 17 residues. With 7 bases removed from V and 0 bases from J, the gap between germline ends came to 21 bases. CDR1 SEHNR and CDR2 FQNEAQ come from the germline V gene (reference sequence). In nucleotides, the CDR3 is TGTGCCAGCACCCAATTCGGTGGTAGTATGTACCAAGAGACCCAGTACTTC. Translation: CASTQFGGSMYQETQYF.

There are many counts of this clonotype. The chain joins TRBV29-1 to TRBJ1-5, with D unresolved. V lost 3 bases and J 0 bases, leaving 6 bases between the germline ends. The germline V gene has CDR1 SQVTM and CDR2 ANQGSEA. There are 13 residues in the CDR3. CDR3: CSVDSGSNQPQHF. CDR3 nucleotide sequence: TGCAGCGTTGATTCGGGTAGCAATCAGCCCCAGCATTTT.

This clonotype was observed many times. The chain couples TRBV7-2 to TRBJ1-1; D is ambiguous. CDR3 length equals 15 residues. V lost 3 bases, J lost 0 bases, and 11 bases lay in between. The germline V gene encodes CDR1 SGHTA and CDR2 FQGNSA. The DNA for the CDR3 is TGTGCCAGCAGCTTGCGCTGGGGTCTGAACACTGAAGCTTTCTTT. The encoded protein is CASSLRWGLNTEAFF.

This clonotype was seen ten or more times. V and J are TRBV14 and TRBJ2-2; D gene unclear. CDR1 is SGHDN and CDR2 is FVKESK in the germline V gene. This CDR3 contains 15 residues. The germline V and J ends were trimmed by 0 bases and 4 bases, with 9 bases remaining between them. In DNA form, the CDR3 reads TGTGCCAGCAGCCAAGAAAGGGATCCCACCGGGGAGCTGTTTTTT. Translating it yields CASSQERDPTGELFF.

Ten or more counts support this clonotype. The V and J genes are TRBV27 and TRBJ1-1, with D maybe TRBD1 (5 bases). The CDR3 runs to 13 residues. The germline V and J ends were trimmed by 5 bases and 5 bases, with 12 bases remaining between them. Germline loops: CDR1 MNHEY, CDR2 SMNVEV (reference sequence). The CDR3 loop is CASSRSGLTEAFF. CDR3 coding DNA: TGTGCCAGCAGTCGATCAGGGTTGACTGAAGCTTTCTTT.

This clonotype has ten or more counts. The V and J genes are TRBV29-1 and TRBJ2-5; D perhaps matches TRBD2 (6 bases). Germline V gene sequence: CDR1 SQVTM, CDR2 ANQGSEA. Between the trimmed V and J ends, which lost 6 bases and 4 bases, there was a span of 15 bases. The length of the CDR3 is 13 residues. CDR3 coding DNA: TGCAGCGTGAGGGACTCCATCGGAGAGACCCAGTACTTC. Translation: CSVRDSIGETQYF. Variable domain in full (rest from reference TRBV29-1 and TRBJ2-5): SAVISQKPSRDICQRGTSLTIQCQVDSQVTMMFWYRQQPGQSLTLIATANQGSEATYESGFVIDKFPISRPNLTFSTLTVSNMSPEDSSIYLCSVRDSIGETQYFGPGTRLLVL.

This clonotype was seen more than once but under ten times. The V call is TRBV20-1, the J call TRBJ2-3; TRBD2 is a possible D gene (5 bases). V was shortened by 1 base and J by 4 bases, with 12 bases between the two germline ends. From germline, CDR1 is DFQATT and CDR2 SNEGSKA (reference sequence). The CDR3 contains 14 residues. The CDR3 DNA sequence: TGCAGTGCTAGAGCCCTAGCCGTACCAGATACGCAGTATTTT. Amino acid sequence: CSARALAVPDTQYF.

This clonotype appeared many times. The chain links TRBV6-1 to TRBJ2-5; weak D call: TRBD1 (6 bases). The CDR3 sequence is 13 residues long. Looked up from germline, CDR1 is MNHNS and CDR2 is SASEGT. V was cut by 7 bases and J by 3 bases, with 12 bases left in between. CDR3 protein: CASTETGEETQYF. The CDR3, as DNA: TGTGCCAGCACCGAGACAGGCGAAGAGACCCAGTACTTC.

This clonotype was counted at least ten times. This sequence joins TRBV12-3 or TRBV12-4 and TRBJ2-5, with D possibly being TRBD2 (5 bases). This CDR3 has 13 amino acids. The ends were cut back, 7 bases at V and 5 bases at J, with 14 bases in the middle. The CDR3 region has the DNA TGTGCCAGCACTCCCCGGCTAGCTGAGACCCAGTACTTC. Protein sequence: CASTPRLAETQYF.

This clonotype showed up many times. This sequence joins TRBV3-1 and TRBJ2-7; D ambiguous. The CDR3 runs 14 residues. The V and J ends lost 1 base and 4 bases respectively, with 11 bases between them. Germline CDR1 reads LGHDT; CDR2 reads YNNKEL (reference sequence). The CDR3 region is CASSQGSLNYEQYV. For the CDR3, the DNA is TGTGCCAGCAGCCAAGGAAGCCTGAATTACGAGCAGTACGTC.

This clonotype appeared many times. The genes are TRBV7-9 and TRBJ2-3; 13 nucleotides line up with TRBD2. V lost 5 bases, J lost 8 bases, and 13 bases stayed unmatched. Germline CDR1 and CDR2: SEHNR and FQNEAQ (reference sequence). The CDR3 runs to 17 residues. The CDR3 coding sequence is TGTGCCAGCAGCAAAAAAGGACTAGCGGGAGCGGTTGGTACGCAGTATTTT. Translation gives CASSKKGLAGAVGTQYF.

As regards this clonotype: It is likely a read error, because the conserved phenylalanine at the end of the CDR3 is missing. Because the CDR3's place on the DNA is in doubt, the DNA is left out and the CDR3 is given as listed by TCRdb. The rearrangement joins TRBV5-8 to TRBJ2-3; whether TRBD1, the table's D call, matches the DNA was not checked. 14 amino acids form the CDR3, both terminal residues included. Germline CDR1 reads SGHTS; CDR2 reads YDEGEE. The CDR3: CASSLATALDTQYY.

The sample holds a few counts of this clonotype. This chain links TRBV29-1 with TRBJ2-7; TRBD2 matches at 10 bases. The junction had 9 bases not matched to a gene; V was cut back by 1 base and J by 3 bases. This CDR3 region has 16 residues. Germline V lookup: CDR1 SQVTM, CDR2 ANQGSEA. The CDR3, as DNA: TGCAGCGTTGAAGGGAAAGCGGGAGGGCTCCTCTACGAGCAGTACTTC. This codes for CSVEGKAGGLLYEQYF.

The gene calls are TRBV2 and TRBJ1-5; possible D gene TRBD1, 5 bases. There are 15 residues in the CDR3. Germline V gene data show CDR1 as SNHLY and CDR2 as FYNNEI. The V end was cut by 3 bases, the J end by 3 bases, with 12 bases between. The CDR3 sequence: CASSDRRGLNQPQHF. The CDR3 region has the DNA TGTGCCAGCAGTGATAGAAGGGGACTCAATCAGCCCCAGCATTTT.

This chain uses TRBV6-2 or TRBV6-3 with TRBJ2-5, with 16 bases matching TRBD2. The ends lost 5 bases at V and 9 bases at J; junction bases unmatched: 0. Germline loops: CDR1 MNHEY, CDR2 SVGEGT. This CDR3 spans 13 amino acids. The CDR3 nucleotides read TGTGCCAGCAGTGGGACTAGCGGGAGGGCCCAGTACTTC. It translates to CASSGTSGRAQYF.

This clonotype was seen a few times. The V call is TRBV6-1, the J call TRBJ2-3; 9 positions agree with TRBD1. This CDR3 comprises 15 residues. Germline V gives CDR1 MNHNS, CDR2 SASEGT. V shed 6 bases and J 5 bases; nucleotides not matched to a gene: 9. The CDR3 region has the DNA TGTGCCAGCAGCCCGATTGACAGGGGGTTAGATACGCAGTATTTT. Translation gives CASSPIDRGLDTQYF.

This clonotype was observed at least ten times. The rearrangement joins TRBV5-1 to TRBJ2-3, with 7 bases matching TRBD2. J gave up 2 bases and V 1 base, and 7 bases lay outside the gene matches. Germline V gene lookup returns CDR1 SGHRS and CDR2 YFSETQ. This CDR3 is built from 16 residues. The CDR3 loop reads CASSLTVSGYTDTQYF. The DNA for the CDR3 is TGCGCCAGCAGCTTGACCGTTAGCGGGTACACAGATACGCAGTATTTT.

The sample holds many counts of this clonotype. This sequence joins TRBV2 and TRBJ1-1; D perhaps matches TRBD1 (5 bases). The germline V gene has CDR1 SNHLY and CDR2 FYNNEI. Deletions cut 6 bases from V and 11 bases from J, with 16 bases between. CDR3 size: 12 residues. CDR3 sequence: CASSGDGGGAFF. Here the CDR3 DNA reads TGTGCCAGCAGCGGGGACGGCGGAGGGGCTTTCTTT.

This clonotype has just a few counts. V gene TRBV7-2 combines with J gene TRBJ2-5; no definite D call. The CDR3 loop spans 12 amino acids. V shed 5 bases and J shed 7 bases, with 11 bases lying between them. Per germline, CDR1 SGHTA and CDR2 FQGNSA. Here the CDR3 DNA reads TGTGCCAGCAGCGAAGAACTGGGGACCCAGTACTTC. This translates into CASSEELGTQYF. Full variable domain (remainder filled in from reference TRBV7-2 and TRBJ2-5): GAGVSQSPSNKVTEKGKDVELRCDPISGHTALYWYRQSLGQGLEFLIYFQGNSAPDKSGLPSDRFSAERTGGSVSTLTIQRTQQEDSAVYLCASSEELGTQYFGPGTRLLVL.

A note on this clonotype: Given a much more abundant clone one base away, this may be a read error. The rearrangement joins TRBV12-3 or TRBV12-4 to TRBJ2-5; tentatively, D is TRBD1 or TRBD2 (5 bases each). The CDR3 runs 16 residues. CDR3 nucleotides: TGTGCCGGCAGTTTTCAATCAGGGAGTGGGCGGAAGACCCAGTACTTC. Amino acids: CAGSFQSGSGRKTQYF.

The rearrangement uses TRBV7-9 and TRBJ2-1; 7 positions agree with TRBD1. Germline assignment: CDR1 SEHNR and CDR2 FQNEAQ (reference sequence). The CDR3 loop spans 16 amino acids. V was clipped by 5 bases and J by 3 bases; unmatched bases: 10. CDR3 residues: CASSPRDSQHYNEQFF. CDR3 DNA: TGTGCCAGCAGCCCCCGGGACAGCCAACACTACAATGAGCAGTTCTTC. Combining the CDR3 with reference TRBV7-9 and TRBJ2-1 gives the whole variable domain DTGVSQNPRHKITKRGQNVTFRCDPISEHNRLYWYRQTLGQGPEFLTYFQNEAQLEKSRLLSDRFSAERPKGSFSTLEIQRTEQGDSAMYLCASSPRDSQHYNEQFFGPGTRLTVL.

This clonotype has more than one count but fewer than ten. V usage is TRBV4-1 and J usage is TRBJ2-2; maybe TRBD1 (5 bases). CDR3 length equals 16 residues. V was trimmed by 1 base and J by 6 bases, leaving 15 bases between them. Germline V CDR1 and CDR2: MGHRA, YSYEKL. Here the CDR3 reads CASSQVVAGKSGELFF. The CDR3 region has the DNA TGCGCCAGCAGCCAAGTGGTGGCAGGGAAGTCCGGGGAGCTGTTTTTT.

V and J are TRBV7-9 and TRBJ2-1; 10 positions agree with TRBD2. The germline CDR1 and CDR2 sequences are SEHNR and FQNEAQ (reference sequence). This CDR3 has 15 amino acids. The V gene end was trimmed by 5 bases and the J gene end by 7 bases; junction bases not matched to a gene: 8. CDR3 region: CASSPPLAGFNEQFF. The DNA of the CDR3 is TGTGCCAGCAGCCCCCCACTAGCGGGATTTAATGAGCAGTTCTTC.

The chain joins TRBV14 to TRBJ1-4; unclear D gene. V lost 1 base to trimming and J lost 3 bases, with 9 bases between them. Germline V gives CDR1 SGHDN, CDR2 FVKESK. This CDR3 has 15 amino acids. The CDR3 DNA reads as TGTGCCAGCAGCCAAGTAAGGGATGCTAATGAAAAACTGTTTTTT. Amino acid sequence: CASSQVRDANEKLFF.

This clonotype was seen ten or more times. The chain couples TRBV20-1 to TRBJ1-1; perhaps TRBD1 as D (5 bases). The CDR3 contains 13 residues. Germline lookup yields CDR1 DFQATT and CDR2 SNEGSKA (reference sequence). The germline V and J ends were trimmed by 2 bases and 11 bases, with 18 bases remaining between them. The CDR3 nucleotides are TGCAGTGCTAGAAGTCGCGGGGGTCGGAGGGCTTTCTTT. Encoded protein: CSARSRGGRRAFF.

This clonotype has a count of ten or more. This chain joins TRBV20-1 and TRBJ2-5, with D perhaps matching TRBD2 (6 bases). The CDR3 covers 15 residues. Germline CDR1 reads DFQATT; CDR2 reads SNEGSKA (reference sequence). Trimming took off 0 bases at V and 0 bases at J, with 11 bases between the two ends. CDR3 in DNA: TGCAGTGCTAGAGATCGGGACTTATACCAAGAGACCCAGTACTTC. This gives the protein CSARDRDLYQETQYF.